Only one count was recorded for the clone carrying this T cell receptor (beta chain). This entry is derived from a study of CD8 T cells in Susac syndrome. The wider study: The Susac syndrome patients were therapy-naive, on corticosteroids, or on intravenous immunoglobulin alone at blood draw.

This CDR3 comprises 14 residues. After removal of 6 bases from V and 5 bases from J, the junction contained 5 bases not matched to a gene. CDR1 is SGHRS, CDR2 YFSETQ, per germline. Random hexamers were used to reverse transcribe about 0.5 to 1 ug of RNA. It was immunoSEQ multiplex PCR that amplified TCR beta CDR3 across 54 Vbeta and 13 Jbeta. TCRdb reprocessed the immunoSEQ multiplex PCR reads with MiXCR, giving one entry per CDR3 protein. There are some 150,000 distinct CDR3 sequences in the sample; approximately 95% occur only once, and 0.15% to 0.2% lies in the top ten. The chain recombines TRBV5-1 with TRBJ2-2, with 9 bases fitting TRBD1. Sequenced input: CD4+ T cells from PBMCs. The sequence derives from a human donor with Susac syndrome. The DNA of the CDR3 is TGCGCCAGCAACCCGACAGGGGGAACCGGGGAGCTGTTTTTT. Translated, it gives CASNPTGGTGELFF.